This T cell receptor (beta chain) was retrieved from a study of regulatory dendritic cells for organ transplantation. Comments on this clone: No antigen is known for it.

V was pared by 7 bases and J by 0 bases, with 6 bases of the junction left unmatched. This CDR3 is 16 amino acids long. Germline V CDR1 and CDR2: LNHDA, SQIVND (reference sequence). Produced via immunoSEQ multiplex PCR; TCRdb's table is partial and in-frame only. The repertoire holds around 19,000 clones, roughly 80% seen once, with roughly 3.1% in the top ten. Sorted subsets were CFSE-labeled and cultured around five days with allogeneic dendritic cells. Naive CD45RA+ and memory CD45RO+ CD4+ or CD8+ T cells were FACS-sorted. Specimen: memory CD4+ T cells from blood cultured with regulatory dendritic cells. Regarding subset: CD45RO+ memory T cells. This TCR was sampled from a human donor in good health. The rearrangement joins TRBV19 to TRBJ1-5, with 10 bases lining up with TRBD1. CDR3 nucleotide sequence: TGTGCCAGTACCACGGGACAGGGGAATAGCAATCAGCCCCAGCATTTT. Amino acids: CASTTGQGNSNQPQHF.